Below, one TCR beta chain is given with its context. Only in-frame clones appear in the TCRdb table, and some are missing; sequencing was by immunoSEQ multiplex PCR. The sample holds 40,000 to 45,000 clones, 60% to 80% seen once. The data were obtained in a study of radiotherapy plus CTLA-4 blockade in lung cancer. Study context: There were objective responses in roughly 17% of patients, and roughly 33% had disease control.

Trimming took 8 bases from V and 8 from J; bases not matched to a gene: 11. The CDR3 runs 14 residues. Germline CDR1 is SNHLY and CDR2 is FYNNEI. The TCR sequence derives from a human donor with non-small cell lung cancer who had stable disease on radiotherapy plus ipilimumab. The starting material was peripheral blood, obtained from a patient treated with radiotherapy plus ipilimumab. The chain carries TRBV2 and TRBJ1-4; 7 nucleotides align to TRBD1. CDR3: CASRSDRTEEKLFF. Here the CDR3 DNA reads TGTGCCAGCCGGTCGGACAGGACGGAGGAAAAACTGTTTTTT.